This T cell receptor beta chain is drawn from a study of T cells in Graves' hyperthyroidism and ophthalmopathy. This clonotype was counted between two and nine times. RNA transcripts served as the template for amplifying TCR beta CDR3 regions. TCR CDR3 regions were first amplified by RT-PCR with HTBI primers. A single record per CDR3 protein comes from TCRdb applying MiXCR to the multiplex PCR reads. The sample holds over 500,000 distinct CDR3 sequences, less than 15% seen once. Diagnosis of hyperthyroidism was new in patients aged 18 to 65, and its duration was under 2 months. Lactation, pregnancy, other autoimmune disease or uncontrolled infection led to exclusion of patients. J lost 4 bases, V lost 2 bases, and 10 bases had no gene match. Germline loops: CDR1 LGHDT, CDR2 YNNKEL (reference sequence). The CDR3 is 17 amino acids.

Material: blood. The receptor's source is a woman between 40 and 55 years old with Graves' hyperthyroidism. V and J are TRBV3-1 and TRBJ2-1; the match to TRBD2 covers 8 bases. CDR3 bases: TGTGCCAGCAGCCAACGTCTTTCGCGGGAGGCTTACAATGAGCAGTTCTTC. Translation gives CASSQRLSREAYNEQFF.